A selection of T cell receptor beta chains follows, all from one sample in a study of long-term antiretroviral therapy in people with HIV. The repertoire was sequenced with immunoSEQ multiplex PCR; TCRdb's copy has only in-frame clones and lacks some. The table has roughly 20,000 clones, more than 75% seen once. The sample in question was unsorted PBMCs, obtained 0.5 years after starting antiretroviral therapy. These receptor sequences come from a man in his forties or fifties with HIV. Both conserved end residues are part of each CDR3. D genes are given only for firm matches. Only some rows state a clone size, as once, few, many or a class for expanded clones.

d_call | j_call | clone_size | v_call | cdr3_nt | cdr3_aa
NA | TRBJ2-1 | NA | TRBV20-1 | TGCAGTGCCAATAGCGGCCATCAGTTCTTC | CSANSGHQFF
TRBD1 | TRBJ2-2 | NA | TRBV10-1 | TGCGCCAGCACTACAGGGGACGAAGAGAAGCGAAACACCGGGGAGCTGTTTTTT | CASTTGDEEKRNTGELFF
TRBD1 | TRBJ1-1 | few | TRBV29-1 | TGCAGCGTTGAAGATCTGGTACAGGGGTGGGTAGGCACTGAAGCTTTCTTT | CSVEDLVQGWVGTEAFF
NA | TRBJ2-3 | NA | TRBV29-1 | TGCAGCGTAAACTTGTTAGATACGCAGTATTTT | CSVNLLDTQYF
NA | TRBJ2-7 | NA | TRBV19 | TGTGCCAGTAGTTTCCAGGGTGACTCCTACGAGCAGTACTTC | CASSFQGDSYEQYF
TRBD1 | TRBJ1-5 | once | TRBV27 | TGTGCCAGCAGTTACGTCGGGACAGGAGTCAATCAGCCCCAGCATTTT | CASSYVGTGVNQPQHF
NA | TRBJ1-2 | NA | TRBV6-5 | TGTGCCAGCAGTTACTCGGGAGGGGACGGCTACACCTTC | CASSYSGGDGYTF
NA | TRBJ1-5 | NA | TRBV28 | TGTGCCAGCAGTTTCCCCGGATTCAAGGACAATCAGCCCCAGCATTTT | CASSFPGFKDNQPQHF
NA | TRBJ1-4 | NA | TRBV27 | TGTGCCACCCGCGAGGGGTATAATGAAAAACTGTTTTTT | CATREGYNEKLFF
NA | TRBJ2-5 | NA | TRBV10-3 | TGTGCCATCAGTGTAGGGAGTAAAGAGACCCAGTACTTC | CAISVGSKETQYF
NA | TRBJ2-2 | NA | TRBV9 | TGTGCCAGCAGCGGACTAGACCCAGCGAGCACCGGGGAGCTGTTTTTT | CASSGLDPASTGELFF
TRBD2 | TRBJ2-5 | once | TRBV10-3 | TGTGCCACGGGACTAGCGGGGATTCAAGAGACCCAGTACTTC | CATGLAGIQETQYF
NA | TRBJ2-7 | NA | TRBV10-2 | TGCGCCAGCACTTCCGACCCCGGGGGCTCCTACGAGCAGTACTTC | CASTSDPGGSYEQYF
NA | TRBJ2-5 | NA | TRBV7-3 | TGTGCCAGCAGCTTAGGCGTACAAGAGACCCAGTACTTC | CASSLGVQETQYF
NA | TRBJ1-2 | few | TRBV7-9 | TGTGCCAGCAGCTTAGCAGCTAACTATGGCTACACCTTC | CASSLAANYGYTF
TRBD2 | TRBJ2-3 | NA | TRBV2 | TGTGCCAGCAGTCCAGGACTAGCTCCCACAGATACGCAGTATTTT | CASSPGLAPTDTQYF
NA | TRBJ2-5 | NA | TRBV4-3 | TGCGCCAGCAGCCAAGTGGTGGGGGAGACCCAGTACTTC | CASSQVVGETQYF
NA | TRBJ2-1 | NA | TRBV14 | TGTGCCAGCAGGCAAAACCGAGGGACGGAAAAGCAGTTCTTC | CASRQNRGTEKQFF
TRBD1 | TRBJ2-5 | NA | TRBV7-3 | TGTGCCAGCAGCTTAAATACAGGGGAATCCGAGACCCAGTACTTC | CASSLNTGESETQYF
TRBD1 | TRBJ2-5 | NA | TRBV30 | TGTGCCTGGAGGCCGGGGACAGGGGACGAAGAGACCCAGTACTTC | CAWRPGTGDEETQYF
TRBD2 | TRBJ2-5 | NA | TRBV9 | TGTGCCAGCAGCGTAGACGCTAGCGGGAGGGCCGGGACCCAGTACTTC | CASSVDASGRAGTQYF
TRBD2 | TRBJ2-2 | NA | TRBV5-6 | TGTGCCAGCAGCCCGTGGGCTAGCGGGTTACCCGGGGAGCTGTTTTTT | CASSPWASGLPGELFF
NA | TRBJ2-3 | NA | TRBV18 | TGTGCCAGCTCACCCCCGTCACAGCCCACAGATACGCAGTATTTT | CASSPPSQPTDTQYF
TRBD1 | TRBJ2-7 | NA | TRBV10-3 | TGTGCCATCAGTGGCCTCTATCCGGGACAGGGGGTCGAGCAGTACTTC | CAISGLYPGQGVEQYF
NA | TRBJ2-5 | once | TRBV6-6 | TGTGCCAGCAGTCGAGACTACCGCGGAGAGACCCAGTACTTC | CASSRDYRGETQYF
NA | TRBJ1-2 | NA | TRBV14 | TGTGCCAGCAGCCCTCCTGGGGGGGGCTATGGCTACACCTTC | CASSPPGGGYGYTF
TRBD2 | TRBJ2-7 | once | TRBV7-7 | TGTGCCAGCAGCGTTGAGCGGGGGGGACCCCTTTCCTACGAGCAGTACTTC | CASSVERGGPLSYEQYF
NA | TRBJ2-3 | NA | TRBV7-9 | TGTGCCAGCAGTTACTCACCCCTCGACAGCAAGGATACGCAGTATTTT | CASSYSPLDSKDTQYF
TRBD1 | TRBJ2-5 | NA | TRBV30 | TGTGCCTGGGGCCGCGGACAGGGGGGTCCAGAGACCCAGTACTTC | CAWGRGQGGPETQYF
NA | TRBJ2-7 | NA | TRBV19 | TGTGCCAGTAGGAGACGGAGCGGGTCTTACTACGAGCAGTACTTC | CASRRRSGSYYEQYF
NA | TRBJ1-2 | few | TRBV15 | TGTGCCACCAGCAGAGAAGGGGGGCGTTATGGCTACACCTTC | CATSREGGRYGYTF
NA | TRBJ1-2 | NA | TRBV11-2 | TGTGCCAGCAGCAGGTGGGACGGTGGCTACACCTTC | CASSRWDGGYTF
NA | TRBJ1-4 | NA | TRBV19 | TGTGCCAGTAGTGCGTTAGGACAGTCAACTAATGAAAAACTGTTTTTT | CASSALGQSTNEKLFF